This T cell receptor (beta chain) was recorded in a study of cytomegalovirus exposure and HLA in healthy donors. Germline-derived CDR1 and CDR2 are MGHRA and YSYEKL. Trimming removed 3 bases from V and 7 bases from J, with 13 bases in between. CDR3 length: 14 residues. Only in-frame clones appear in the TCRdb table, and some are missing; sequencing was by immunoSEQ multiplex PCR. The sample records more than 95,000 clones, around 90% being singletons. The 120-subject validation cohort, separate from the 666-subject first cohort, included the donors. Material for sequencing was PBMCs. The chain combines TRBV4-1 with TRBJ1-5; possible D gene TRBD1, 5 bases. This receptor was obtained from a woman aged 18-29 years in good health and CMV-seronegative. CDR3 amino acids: CASSHGARRQPQHF. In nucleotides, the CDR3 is TGCGCCAGCAGCCATGGGGCCCGACGGCAGCCCCAGCATTTT.